Each of the 20 T cell receptor beta chains below was sequenced from the same sample in a study of T cells in Graves' hyperthyroidism and ophthalmopathy. RNA transcripts gave rise to amplified TCR beta CDR3 regions. HTBI primers were used for first-round RT-PCR of the TCR CDR3. Each CDR3 protein is one row after TCRdb ran MiXCR on the multiplex PCR reads. The profile covers under 350,000 distinct CDR3 sequences, with roughly 23% appearing a single time and 50% taken by the ten largest. The specimen was blood. The receptors shown here come from a woman aged 45-65 years with Graves' hyperthyroidism.

About this clonotype itself: A much bigger clone sits one base away, suggesting this may be a read error. The chain carries TRBV16 and TRBJ2-7, with a possible D match to TRBD1 (6 bases). The V and J ends lost 0 bases and 2 bases respectively, with 8 bases between them. This CDR3 has 14 residues. CDR1 is KGHSY, CDR2 FQNENV, per germline. The CDR3 reads CASSQSGTTYEQYF. The CDR3 nucleotides read TGTGCCAGCAGCCAATCCGGGACAACCTACGAGCAGTACTTC.

The rearrangement uses TRBV5-5 and TRBJ2-7, with D unclear. The germline gives CDR1 SGHKS, CDR2 YYEKEE (reference sequence). CDR3 size: 12 residues. The V end was cut by 4 bases, the J end by 4 bases, with 9 bases between. The CDR3 nucleotides read TGTGCCAGCAGCCTACACACGTACGAGCAGTACTTC. Protein: CASSLHTYEQYF.

The sample holds many counts of this clonotype. This chain connects TRBV20-1 to TRBJ2-3, with 14 bases matching TRBD2. Germline V CDR1 and CDR2: DFQATT, SNEGSKA (reference sequence). The junction had 2 bases not matched to a gene; V was cut back by 3 bases and J by 0 bases. This CDR3 spans 16 amino acids. The CDR3 nucleotides read TGCAGTGCTAGGGGACTAGCGGGAGCTAGCACAGATACGCAGTATTTT. This translates into CSARGLAGASTDTQYF.

Ten or more counts support this clonotype. J is TRBJ2-1 and V is TRBV18; 8 bases map to TRBD2. CDR1 KGHSH and CDR2 LQKENI come from the germline V gene. The CDR3 runs to 18 residues. The ends lost 0 bases at V and 4 bases at J; junction bases unmatched: 11. The chain's CDR3 is CASSPPVWSGGLYNEQFF. The CDR3 DNA is TGTGCCAGCTCACCACCGGTTTGGTCGGGAGGGCTATACAATGAGCAGTTCTTC.

This clonotype was seen ten or more times. This sequence joins TRBV3-1 and TRBJ2-6, with TRBD2 matching over 7 bases. CDR3 size: 18 residues. Germline V gene lookup returns CDR1 LGHDT and CDR2 YNNKEL (reference sequence). Trimming at V came to 3 bases and at J to 0 bases, leaving 8 bases not matched to a gene. The CDR3 loop reads CASSQGFSGFSGANVLTF. In nucleotides, the CDR3 is TGTGCCAGCAGCCAGGGTTTTAGCGGGTTCTCTGGGGCCAACGTCCTGACTTTC.

A word on this clonotype: A read error may account for a junction end that differs from germline. The V call is TRBV2, the J call TRBJ1-2; the match to TRBD1 covers 7 bases. The CDR3 totals 13 residues. CDR1 is SNHLY and CDR2 is FYNNEI in the germline V gene. CDR3 in DNA: TGTGCCAGCAGTGAAAGGGACAGCTATGGCTGCACCTTC. It translates to CASSERDSYGCTF.

This clonotype was counted ten times or more. The chain uses TRBV5-1 and TRBJ2-7, with unresolved D. The CDR3 length is 16 residues. V lost 0 bases, J lost 0 bases, and 13 bases lay in between. The germline V gene encodes CDR1 SGHRS and CDR2 YFSETQ. The CDR3 protein is CASSLGALSPSYEQYF. In DNA form, the CDR3 reads TGCGCCAGCAGCTTGGGGGCCCTATCCCCCTCCTACGAGCAGTACTTC.

The chain has TRBV5-1 and TRBJ2-1; 8 positions match TRBD2. The ends lost 1 base at V and 5 bases at J; junction bases unmatched: 5. The CDR3 loop spans 15 amino acids. CDR1 and CDR2 from the germline V gene are SGHRS and YFSETQ. CDR3 nucleotide sequence: TGCGCCAGCAGCTTGTGGCGGGGGGCTAACAATGAGCAGTTCTTC. Translated: CASSLWRGANNEQFF. The complete variable domain, with remaining parts taken from reference TRBV5-1 and TRBJ2-1, reads KAGVTQTPRYLIKTRGQQVTLSCSPISGHRSVSWYQQTPGQGLQFLFEYFSETQRNKGNFPGRFSGRQFSNSRSEMNVSTLELGDSALYLCASSLWRGANNEQFFGPGTRLTVL.

In this sample, this clonotype turned up many times. V and J are TRBV20-1 and TRBJ2-7; 9 nucleotides line up with TRBD1. J gave up 2 bases and V 2 bases, and 4 bases lay outside the gene matches. Germline V lookup: CDR1 DFQATT, CDR2 SNEGSKA (reference sequence). The CDR3 length is 14 residues. CDR3 amino acids: CSARTGQGPYEQYF. The CDR3 bases are TGCAGTGCTAGAACGGGACAGGGCCCCTACGAGCAGTACTTC.

This clonotype has ten or more counts. The chain has TRBV30 and TRBJ1-3; D might be TRBD1 (5 bases). V was pared by 3 bases and J by 0 bases, with 15 bases between. CDR3 length equals 16 residues. The germline CDR1 and CDR2 sequences are GTSNPN and SVGIG (reference sequence). The CDR3 DNA reads TGTGCCTGGAGCGCGGAACATCAGGGCTCTGGAAACACCATATATTTT. As protein: CAWSAEHQGSGNTIYF.

Only a few counts were recorded for this clonotype. This chain joins TRBV6-1 and TRBJ1-5; maybe TRBD1 (5 bases). V gave up 6 bases and J gave up 3 bases, with 12 bases separating them. This CDR3 is 14 amino acids long. CDR1 is MNHNS, CDR2 SASEGT, per germline. The CDR3 region has the DNA TGTGCCAGCAGCCTTCGGGGGATCAATCAGCCCCAGCATTTT. Its protein product is CASSLRGINQPQHF.

This clonotype has at least ten counts. The rearrangement links TRBV20-1 to TRBJ2-1, with 10 bases lining up with TRBD2. Looked up from germline, CDR1 is DFQATT and CDR2 is SNEGSKA (reference sequence). The junction had 4 bases not matched to a gene; V was cut back by 0 bases and J by 5 bases. This CDR3 is built from 15 residues. In DNA form, the CDR3 reads TGCAGTGCTAGAGATTCTAGCGGGGGTAACAATGAGCAGTTCTTC. Encoded protein: CSARDSSGGNNEQFF.

The sample holds many counts of this clonotype. The chain is built from TRBV5-6 and TRBJ1-1, with a tentative D call TRBD1 (5 bases). Germline loops: CDR1 SGHDT, CDR2 YYEEEE. V gave up 7 bases and J gave up 5 bases, with 15 bases separating them. The CDR3 loop spans 13 amino acids. The CDR3 sequence: CASGWGGKTEAFF. The CDR3 DNA sequence: TGTGCCAGCGGTTGGGGGGGGAAAACTGAAGCTTTCTTT.

The V call is TRBV20-1, the J call TRBJ2-1, with D maybe TRBD2 (5 bases). CDR3 length: 12 residues. Germline assignment: CDR1 DFQATT and CDR2 SNEGSKA (reference sequence). V lost 5 bases and J lost 7, with 12 bases in between. The chain's CDR3 is CSASLARNEQFF. The DNA of the CDR3 is TGCAGTGCTTCCCTAGCTCGGAATGAGCAGTTCTTC.

The V gene is TRBV6-1, the J gene TRBJ2-5, with D uncertain. This CDR3 is 11 amino acids long. The ends were cut back, 10 bases at V and 4 bases at J, with 10 bases in the middle. CDR1 MNHNS and CDR2 SASEGT come from the germline V gene. The DNA for the CDR3 is TGTGCCATAGGTTCAGGAGAGACCCAGTACTTC. It codes for CAIGSGETQYF.

V and J are TRBV11-2 and TRBJ1-4, with 7 bases that match TRBD1. Germline trimming cut 2 bases from V and 7 bases from J; bases unmatched to any gene: 4. Per germline, CDR1 SGHAT and CDR2 FQNNGV. This CDR3 is built from 14 residues. Here the CDR3 DNA reads TGTGCCAGCAGCTTACAGGGGGGCGGTGAAAAACTGTTTTTT. Protein sequence: CASSLQGGGEKLFF.

This clonotype has ten or more counts. This chain uses TRBV9 with TRBJ2-5; perhaps TRBD2 as D (7 bases). CDR1 SGDLS and CDR2 YYNGEE come from the germline V gene. The CDR3 loop spans 15 amino acids. The V end lost 5 bases, the J end lost 4 bases, and 18 bases lay between the germline ends. CDR3 DNA: TGTGCCAGCAGTGCTTTGCGGGGGCGCACAGAGACCCAGTACTTC. Encoded protein: CASSALRGRTETQYF.

This clonotype was seen only a few times. The J gene is TRBJ2-3, the V gene TRBV5-1; D could derive from TRBD1 or TRBD2 (5 bases each). V gave up 2 bases and J gave up 1 base, with 8 bases separating them. Looked up from germline, CDR1 is SGHRS and CDR2 is YFSETQ. The CDR3 extends over 14 amino acids. The CDR3 coding sequence is TGCGCCAGCAGCTTAAGGGACGGCACAGATACGCAGTATTTT. It codes for CASSLRDGTDTQYF.

The chain carries TRBV6-1 and TRBJ2-3, with unresolved D. The CDR3 length is 14 residues. Trimming pared 3 bases from V and 3 bases from J, leaving 10 bases between. Germline V gene data show CDR1 as MNHNS and CDR2 as SASEGT. In DNA form, the CDR3 reads TGTGCCAGCAGTGACCAACTTGGGACAGATACGCAGTATTTT. Translated: CASSDQLGTDTQYF.

A remark on this clonotype: Compared with germline, one end of the junction differs, possibly owing to a read error. The rearrangement joins TRBV7-2 to TRBJ1-5, with D unclear. CDR1 is SGHTA, CDR2 FQGNSA, per germline. The CDR3 covers 15 residues. In nucleotides, the CDR3 is TGTGCCAGCAGCACGCTAACGGGGAGCATTCAGCCCCAGCATTTT. Protein product: CASSTLTGSIQPQHF.